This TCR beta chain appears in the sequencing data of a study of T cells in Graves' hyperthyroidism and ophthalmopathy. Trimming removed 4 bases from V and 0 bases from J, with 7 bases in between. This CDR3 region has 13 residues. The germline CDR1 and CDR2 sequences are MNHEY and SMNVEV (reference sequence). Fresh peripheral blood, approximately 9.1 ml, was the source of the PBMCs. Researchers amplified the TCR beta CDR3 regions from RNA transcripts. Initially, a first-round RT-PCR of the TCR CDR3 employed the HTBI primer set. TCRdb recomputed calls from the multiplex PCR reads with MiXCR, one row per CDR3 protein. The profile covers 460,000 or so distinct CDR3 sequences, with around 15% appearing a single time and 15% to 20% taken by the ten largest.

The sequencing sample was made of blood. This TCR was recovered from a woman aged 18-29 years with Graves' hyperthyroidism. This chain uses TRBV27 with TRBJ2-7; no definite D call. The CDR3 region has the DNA TGTGCCAGCAGTTCTCTGGGCTCCTACGAGCAGTACTTC. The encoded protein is CASSSLGSYEQYF.